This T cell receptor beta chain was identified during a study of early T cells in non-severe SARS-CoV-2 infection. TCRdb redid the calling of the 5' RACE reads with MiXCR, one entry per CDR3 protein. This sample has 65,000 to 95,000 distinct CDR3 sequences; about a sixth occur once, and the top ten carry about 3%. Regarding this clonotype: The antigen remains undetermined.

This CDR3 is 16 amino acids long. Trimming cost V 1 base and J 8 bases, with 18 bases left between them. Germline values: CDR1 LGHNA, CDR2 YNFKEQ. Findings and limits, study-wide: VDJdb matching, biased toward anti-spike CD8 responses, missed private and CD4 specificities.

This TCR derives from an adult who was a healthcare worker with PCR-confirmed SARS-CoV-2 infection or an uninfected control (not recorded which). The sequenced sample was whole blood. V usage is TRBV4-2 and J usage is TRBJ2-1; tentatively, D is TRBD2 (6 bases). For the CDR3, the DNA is TGTGCCAGCAGCCAAGCCTCGGCCGCAAGGAGGGATGAGCAGTTCTTC. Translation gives CASSQASAARRDEQFF.